This T cell receptor beta chain emerged from a study of regulatory dendritic cells for organ transplantation. Study-wide results and caveats: Memory CD8+ T cells were the most oligoclonal; naive cells were highly diverse. Considerable individual heterogeneity was seen in alloreactive memory CD8+ T cells. Regulatory dendritic cells appeared to expand memory CD8+ clones less than mature ones.

Profiling relied on immunoSEQ multiplex PCR, and the TCRdb table lists in-frame clones only, not all of them. The sample comprises under 25,000 clones, about 70% of which are singletons, and about 0.96% rests with the top ten. The CDR3 extends over 16 amino acids. In germline, CDR1 is KGHSH, CDR2 LQKENI. Unmatched junction bases numbered 12, after V lost 4 bases and J lost 10 bases. This clone was picked up a small number of times. As yet, its antigen is unknown. Naive CD45RA+ and memory CD45RO+ CD4+ or CD8+ T cells were FACS-sorted. Specimen: memory CD4+ T cells from blood. Subset reported: CD45RO+ memory T cells. The chain has TRBV18 and TRBJ1-6, with 8 bases lining up with TRBD1. This TCR derives from a human donor in good health. CDR3 protein: CASSLSDRANRSPLHF. For the CDR3, the DNA is TGTGCCAGCTCACTGTCGGACAGGGCTAATAGGTCACCCCTCCACTTT.